The clone carrying this T cell receptor (beta chain) was counted a few times. Its antigen is currently unknown. One entry per CDR3 protein results from TCRdb running MiXCR on the RT-PCR reads. The sample carries about 580,000 distinct CDR3 sequences, 11% to 15% recorded once. Losses at the gene ends were 4 bases for V and 4 bases for J; bases not matched to a gene: 6. CDR3 length: 15 amino acids. Germline lookup yields CDR1 DFQATT and CDR2 SNEGSKA (reference sequence). This sample was taken from a study of response to subunit inactivated influenza vaccine. Study results and caveats: Each seasonal influenza vaccination recruits few new T cells, the authors suggested.

The V gene is TRBV20-1, the J gene TRBJ2-3; 12 bases match TRBD1. The starting material was PBMCs from blood, obtained approximately 12 days after vaccination. This TCR came from a middle-aged man who received an inactivated influenza vaccine. The CDR3 nucleotides read TGCAGTGCTAATTCCGGGACAGGGGGCGCAGATACGCAGTATTTT. Encoded protein: CSANSGTGGADTQYF.